Listed here are 16 T cell receptor beta chains from one sample, sequenced in a study of beta chain features in type 1 diabetes. Investigators reverse transcribed all isolated RNA, so they sequenced expressed TCRB transcripts. Method: immunoSEQ multiplex PCR; TCRdb's copy keeps in-frame clones and lacks some. This table has 200,000 to 250,000 clones, approximately 11% appearing once. Sequencing was done on a sample of central memory CD4+ T cells from blood. The receptors come from a man aged 18 to 29 in good health.

This clone was seen more than once but under ten times. The chain employs TRBV2 and TRBJ2-7; possibly TRBD2 for D (5 bases). Trimming cost V 4 bases and J 5 bases, with 21 bases left between them. The CDR3 is made up of 16 amino acids. The germline gives CDR1 SNHLY, CDR2 FYNNEI. The CDR3 nucleotides are TGTGCCAGCAGTGCCAGAAGGACTTTCGGACTGGACGAGCAGTACTTC. Translating gives CASSARRTFGLDEQYF.

V and J are TRBV6-5 and TRBJ2-7, with 9 nucleotides matching TRBD2. V shed 6 bases and J 5 bases; nucleotides not matched to a gene: 11. The germline V gene encodes CDR1 MNHEY and CDR2 SVGAGI. The CDR3 has 15 residues. This chain's CDR3 is CASRPPGLAFHEQYF. In nucleotides, the CDR3 is TGTGCCAGCAGACCCCCGGGACTAGCTTTCCACGAGCAGTACTTC.

This clone was counted ten times or more. The rearrangement uses TRBV6-5 and TRBJ2-1, with D perhaps TRBD1 or TRBD2 (5 bases each). V lost 0 bases, J lost 3 bases, and 12 bases lay in between. CDR1 and CDR2 from the germline V gene are MNHEY and SVGAGI. CDR3 length: 16 residues. The CDR3 loop reads CASSYSPRGNYNEQFF. DNA of the CDR3: TGTGCCAGCAGTTACTCTCCGAGGGGAAACTACAATGAGCAGTTCTTC.

With respect to this clone: Given a far larger clone just one base away, this is likely a sequencing read error. This chain uses TRBV7-9 with TRBJ2-3; 11 nucleotides agree with TRBD2. CDR1 and CDR2 from the germline V gene are SEHNR and FQNEAQ (reference sequence). The CDR3 spans 17 residues. Trimming cost V 4 bases and J 1 base; bases outside gene matches: 7. This CDR3 reads CASSSRVTSGGTDTQYF. The CDR3 DNA is TGTGCCAGCAGCTCCCGGGTGACTAGCGGGGGCACAGATACGCAGTATTTT.

Only one count was recorded for this clone. This chain links TRBV15 with TRBJ1-2; D not certain. Germline-derived CDR1 and CDR2 are LNHNV and YYDKDF (reference sequence). V lost 5 bases to trimming and J lost 0 bases, with 7 bases between them. The CDR3 runs 13 residues. This CDR3 reads CATSPSANYGYTF. CDR3 nucleotide sequence: TGTGCCACCAGCCCGAGTGCTAACTATGGCTACACCTTC.

This clone has a handful of counts. This rearrangement joins TRBV5-1 to TRBJ2-1, with a tentative D call TRBD1 (6 bases). The CDR3 covers 14 residues. Germline V gene sequence: CDR1 SGHRS, CDR2 YFSETQ. Trimming shortened V by 4 bases and J by 5 bases, and 13 bases separated the two germline ends. CDR3 bases: TGCGCCAGCAGCCCTGGACAGCTGGACAATGAGCAGTTCTTC. This encodes CASSPGQLDNEQFF.

This sequence joins TRBV30 and TRBJ1-2, with D perhaps TRBD1 (6 bases). Per germline, CDR1 GTSNPN and CDR2 SVGIG (reference sequence). V lost 3 bases, J lost 4 bases, and 18 bases lay in between. This CDR3 spans 15 amino acids. The CDR3 DNA follows: TGTGCCTGGAGGCCTTCAGGGGTACGAAGCTATGGCTACACCTTC. It yields the protein CAWRPSGVRSYGYTF. Filled out from reference TRBV30 and TRBJ1-2, the complete variable domain reads SQTIHQWPATLVQPVGSPLSLECTVEGTSNPNLYWYRQAAGRGLQLLFYSVGIGQISSEVPQNLSASRPQDRQFILSSKKLLLSDSGFYLCAWRPSGVRSYGYTFGSGTRLTVV.

This clone was seen more than once but under ten times. The chain uses TRBV2 and TRBJ2-7; D gene unclear. The germline gives CDR1 SNHLY, CDR2 FYNNEI. There are 16 residues in the CDR3. Between the trimmed V and J ends, which lost 2 bases and 0 bases, there was a span of 14 bases. The CDR3 loop is CASSESRARSSYEQYF. CDR3 DNA sequence: TGTGCCAGCAGTGAATCCCGGGCTCGCAGCTCCTACGAGCAGTACTTC.

This clone was observed a few times. The V and J genes are TRBV7-2 and TRBJ2-5, with TRBD2 identical over 7 bases. Germline assignment: CDR1 SGHTA and CDR2 FQGNSA. The CDR3 contains 14 residues. V was clipped by 6 bases and J by 1 base; unmatched bases: 5. The CDR3 reads CASRRAGTQETQYF. CDR3 coding DNA: TGTGCCAGCAGAAGAGCGGGAACCCAAGAGACCCAGTACTTC.

The chain carries TRBV9 and TRBJ1-5; no clear D. V was trimmed by 4 bases and J by 3 bases, leaving 8 bases between them. Germline V gives CDR1 SGDLS, CDR2 YYNGEE. The CDR3 sequence is 13 residues long. CDR3 DNA sequence: TGTGCCAGCAGCACAGACCTCAATCAGCCCCAGCATTTT. This translates into CASSTDLNQPQHF. Drawing the rest from reference TRBV9 and TRBJ1-5, the complete variable domain is DSGVTQTPKHLITATGQRVTLRCSPRSGDLSVYWYQQSLDQGLQFLIQYYNGEERAKGNILERFSAQQFPDLHSELNLSSLELGDSALYFCASSTDLNQPQHFGDGTRLSIL.

For this clone: One end of the junction fails to match germline, which may point to a read error. This chain uses TRBV7-7 with TRBJ2-1; D perhaps matches TRBD2 (6 bases). The length of the CDR3 is 14 residues. Germline assignment: CDR1 SSHAT and CDR2 FNYEAQ (reference sequence). CDR3 protein: CASSSGGTGNEQFF. CDR3 coding DNA: TGTGCTAGCAGCTCTGGCGGGACGGGCAATGAGCAGTTCTTC. The complete variable domain, with remaining parts taken from reference TRBV7-7 and TRBJ2-1, reads GAGVSQSPRYKVTKRGQDVTLRCDPISSHATLYWYQQALGQGPEFLTYFNYEAQPDKSGLPSDRFSAERPEGSISTLTIQRTEQRDSAMYRCASSSGGTGNEQFFGPGTRLTVL.

This rearrangement joins TRBV9 to TRBJ1-1, with D possibly TRBD1 on 6 matching bases. The CDR3 consists of 15 residues. With 1 base removed from V and 0 bases from J, the gap between germline ends came to 10 bases. CDR1 and CDR2 (germline): SGDLS, YYNGEE. The CDR3 protein is CASSVFGGLNTEAFF. CDR3 bases: TGTGCCAGCAGCGTATTCGGGGGCTTGAACACTGAAGCTTTCTTT.

This chain joins TRBV4-3 and TRBJ1-1; 7 bases fit TRBD1. Germline loops: CDR1 LGHNA, CDR2 YSLEER. V lost 0 bases and J lost 11; bases outside the gene matches: 6. This CDR3 is built from 13 residues. CDR3: CASSQEGGASAFF. CDR3 DNA: TGCGCCAGCAGCCAAGAAGGGGGCGCGAGTGCTTTCTTT.

In its sample, this clone was seen a few times. The chain uses TRBV28 and TRBJ1-1; 8 nucleotides agree with TRBD1. Germline V CDR1 and CDR2: MDHEN, SYDVKM. The CDR3 runs to 16 residues. The V segment lost 0 bases and the J segment 5 bases; nucleotides outside the gene matches: 8. CDR3 sequence: CASSLWGQEPSTEAFF. The CDR3 DNA is TGTGCCAGCAGTTTATGGGGACAGGAACCATCAACTGAAGCTTTCTTT.

This sequence joins TRBV21-1 and TRBJ2-7; the D call in the table, TRBD1, was not verified against the DNA. TRBV21-1 is reported as a pseudogene. The CDR3 is 13 residues long. The CDR3 DNA reads as TGTGCCAGCAGCAGGCACAGGGGTTACGAGCAGTACTTC. It yields the protein CASSRHRGYEQYF.

This clone was observed a few times. The chain employs TRBV27 and TRBJ2-7, with TRBD1 matching over 7 bases. The CDR3 is 16 amino acids. Germline V CDR1 and CDR2: MNHEY, SMNVEV (reference sequence). V was clipped by 6 bases and J by 3 bases; unmatched bases: 14. CDR3 amino acids: CASSRQGSVSGYEQYF. DNA for the CDR3: TGTGCCAGCAGCCGACAGGGCTCGGTGTCTGGCTACGAGCAGTACTTC.